The 20 T cell receptor beta chains presented below share a single source sample, sequenced in a study of blood T cell repertoires in COVID-19. This table comes from immunoSEQ multiplex PCR, and its TCRdb copy is limited to in-frame clones, with some not included. The sample lists 100,000 to 120,000 clones; about 86% were seen once. The specimen sequenced was peripheral blood. The source is an older man with acute or convalescent COVID-19.

V and J are TRBV18 and TRBJ1-5; a weak D match, TRBD1 (6 bases). From germline, CDR1 is KGHSH and CDR2 LQKENI. The CDR3 contains 14 residues. Trimming removed 6 bases at V and 2 bases at J, with 11 bases between. CDR3 protein: CASSGGAGNQPQHF. DNA of the CDR3: TGTGCCAGCTCTGGGGGGGCCGGCAATCAGCCCCAGCATTTT. The entire variable domain, with the rest obtained from reference TRBV18 and TRBJ1-5, is as follows: NAGVMQNPRHLVRRRGQEARLRCSPMKGHSHVYWYRQLPEEGLKFMVYLQKENIIDESGMPKERFSAEFPKEGPSILRIQQVVRGDSAAYFCASSGGAGNQPQHFGDGTRLSIL.

The V and J genes are TRBV6-5 and TRBJ1-6, with no clear D. Germline CDR1 is MNHEY and CDR2 is SVGAGI. The CDR3 has 16 amino acids. V was cut by 2 bases and J by 0 bases, with 8 bases left in between. The CDR3 DNA follows: TGTGCCAGCAGTTACGAGGCAAGCTCCTATAATTCACCCCTCCACTTT. It encodes CASSYEASSYNSPLHF.

The chain is built from TRBV6-2 or TRBV6-3 and TRBJ1-5, with D perhaps TRBD1 (5 bases). CDR1 and CDR2 from the germline V gene are MNHEY and SVGEGT. V shed 4 bases and J shed 2 bases, with 12 bases lying between them. CDR3 size: 15 residues. The CDR3 here is CASSLQGLGNQPQHF. In DNA form, the CDR3 reads TGTGCCAGCAGTTTGCAGGGTTTGGGCAATCAGCCCCAGCATTTT.

This chain joins TRBV5-1 and TRBJ2-5; D perhaps matches TRBD1 (5 bases). The CDR3 has 14 residues. Germline V gives CDR1 SGHRS, CDR2 YFSETQ. V was trimmed by 4 bases and J by 1 base, leaving 11 bases between them. This CDR3 reads CASSTMTVQETQYF. The CDR3 DNA reads TGCGCCAGCAGCACAATGACAGTCCAAGAGACCCAGTACTTC.

This clone was observed many times. The rearrangement joins TRBV28 to TRBJ1-6, with D possibly being TRBD1 (6 bases). Trimming stripped 6 bases from V and 11 bases from J, with 17 bases between. CDR3 length equals 14 residues. Germline loops: CDR1 MDHEN, CDR2 SYDVKM. The CDR3 bases are TGTGCCAGCAGCACAACAGGGCACCTGCCACCCCTCCACTTT. Its protein is CASSTTGHLPPLHF. Combining the CDR3 with reference TRBV28 and TRBJ1-6 gives the whole variable domain DVKVTQSSRYLVKRTGEKVFLECVQDMDHENMFWYRQDPGLGLRLIYFSYDVKMKEKGDIPEGYSVSREKKERFSLILESASTNQTSMYLCASSTTGHLPPLHFGNGTRLTVT.

This rearrangement joins TRBV5-4 to TRBJ2-3, with D perhaps TRBD1 (6 bases). The CDR3 contains 18 residues. Germline V CDR1 and CDR2: SGHNT, YYREEE (reference sequence). V lost 0 bases, J lost 2 bases, and 19 bases lay in between. The chain's CDR3 is CASSLAERGTSATDTQYF. The CDR3 DNA follows: TGTGCCAGCAGCTTGGCCGAAAGGGGGACGAGTGCCACAGATACGCAGTATTTT.

The CDR3 loop reads CASSKSGMHSGNTIYF. In nucleotides, the CDR3 is TGTGCCAGCAGCAAATCAGGGATGCACTCTGGAAACACCATATATTTT. The gene calls are TRBV21-1 and TRBJ1-3; the table's TRBD1 call for D was not verified on the DNA. TRBV21-1 is shown as a pseudogene. The CDR3 consists of 16 residues.

The chain combines TRBV4-1 with TRBJ2-1; a weak D match, TRBD2 (6 bases). The ends were cut back, 0 bases at V and 8 bases at J, with 17 bases in the middle. CDR3 length: 16 residues. Germline lookup yields CDR1 MGHRA and CDR2 YSYEKL. The CDR3 DNA reads as TGCGCCAGCAGCCAAGAGATAAGCGGGCTACTCTATGAGCAGTTCTTC. Translated, it gives CASSQEISGLLYEQFF.

This clone was seen only a few times. This chain links TRBV15 with TRBJ2-5; 8 nucleotides line up with TRBD2. V dropped 0 bases and J dropped 5; count of bases not matched to a gene: 8. The CDR3 contains 16 residues. The germline gives CDR1 LNHNV, CDR2 YYDKDF (reference sequence). The CDR3 spells CATSRDRVAGSETQYF. The CDR3 DNA follows: TGTGCCACCAGCAGAGATCGAGTAGCGGGATCGGAGACCCAGTACTTC.

This clone has only one observation. The chain has TRBV11-2 and TRBJ2-1; possibly TRBD2 for D (5 bases). From germline, CDR1 is SGHAT and CDR2 FQNNGV. Trimming pared 4 bases from V and 3 bases from J, leaving 16 bases between. The CDR3 covers 16 residues. CDR3 nucleotide sequence: TGTGCCAGCAGCTCTAGGACTTCCGGATTCTACAATGAGCAGTTCTTC. This translates into CASSSRTSGFYNEQFF.

This clone was observed a handful of times. The rearrangement links TRBV6-1 to TRBJ1-1; TRBD1 is a possible D gene (5 bases). This CDR3 comprises 17 residues. Trimming left V 4 bases short and J 5 bases short, with 23 bases between. The germline V gene encodes CDR1 MNHNS and CDR2 SASEGT. CDR3 nucleotide sequence: TGTGCCAGCAGTGGTTGGCTCGGCTTGGCAGGGCGAACTGAAGCTTTCTTT. Translation gives CASSGWLGLAGRTEAFF.

The rearrangement uses TRBV7-9 and TRBJ2-1; D may be TRBD1 (5 bases). Trimming cost V 3 bases and J 7 bases, with 7 bases left between them. Germline assignment: CDR1 SEHNR and CDR2 FQNEAQ (reference sequence). This CDR3 comprises 12 residues. The CDR3 DNA is TGTGCCAGCAGCTTCCGACAGAATGAGCAGTTCTTC. Protein: CASSFRQNEQFF.

This rearrangement joins TRBV10-3 to TRBJ1-3; 8 bases are a match to TRBD1. CDR3 length: 14 residues. Unmatched junction bases numbered 0, after V lost 5 bases and J lost 0 bases. CDR1 and CDR2 from the germline V gene are ENHRY and SYGVKD. The CDR3 sequence: CAISTGGSGNTIYF. The CDR3 DNA is TGTGCCATCAGTACAGGGGGCTCTGGAAACACCATATATTTT.

This chain joins TRBV5-1 and TRBJ1-6; D ambiguous. V was trimmed by 7 bases and J by 9 bases, leaving 14 bases between them. The CDR3 runs 13 residues. The germline V gene has CDR1 SGHRS and CDR2 YFSETQ. The CDR3 is CASSTASSSPLHF. CDR3 coding DNA: TGCGCCAGCTCGACTGCTTCTAGTTCACCCCTCCACTTT.

The chain uses TRBV28 and TRBJ1-4; 8 bases agree with TRBD1. The V gene's germline CDR1 is MDHEN and CDR2 SYDVKM. After removal of 8 bases from V and 6 bases from J, the junction contained 8 bases not matched to a gene. The CDR3 spans 14 residues. CDR3 sequence: CASFGGQVYEKLFF. The CDR3, as DNA: TGTGCCAGCTTCGGGGGACAGGTATATGAAAAACTGTTTTTT. Filled out from reference TRBV28 and TRBJ1-4, the complete variable domain reads DVKVTQSSRYLVKRTGEKVFLECVQDMDHENMFWYRQDPGLGLRLIYFSYDVKMKEKGDIPEGYSVSREKKERFSLILESASTNQTSMYLCASFGGQVYEKLFFGSGTQLSVL.

This chain joins TRBV6-5 and TRBJ2-7, with 9 bases fitting TRBD2. Germline CDR1 is MNHEY and CDR2 is SVGAGI. V lost 5 bases and J lost 4; bases outside the gene matches: 9. The CDR3 length is 15 residues. CDR3 loop: CASSPLISGSYEQYF. The CDR3 coding sequence is TGTGCCAGCAGTCCATTAATTAGCGGGAGTTACGAGCAGTACTTC.

The V call is TRBV7-6, the J call TRBJ2-1; 12 bases are shared with TRBD2. This CDR3 is 14 amino acids long. CDR1 SGHVS and CDR2 FNYEAQ come from the germline V gene. The V segment lost 5 bases and the J segment 6 bases; nucleotides outside the gene matches: 2. CDR3 region: CASSRTSGTNEQFF. CDR3 DNA sequence: TGTGCCAGCAGCCGGACTAGCGGGACCAATGAGCAGTTCTTC.

The gene calls are TRBV9 and TRBJ1-1, with D possibly matching TRBD1 (6 bases). CDR3 length: 18 amino acids. Between the trimmed V and J ends, which lost 1 base and 1 base, there was a span of 20 bases. The germline V gene has CDR1 SGDLS and CDR2 YYNGEE. The CDR3 DNA reads as TGTGCCAGCAGCGTAAGCCCTTCGGGGGGCACTTCGAACACTGAAGCTTTCTTT. Translating gives CASSVSPSGGTSNTEAFF.

The sample holds one count of this clone. This rearrangement joins TRBV7-9 to TRBJ2-3; tentatively, D is TRBD1 (6 bases). Germline CDR1 and CDR2: SEHNR and FQNEAQ (reference sequence). V shed 3 bases and J shed 5 bases, with 18 bases lying between them. The CDR3 extends over 16 amino acids. DNA for the CDR3: TGTGCCAGCAGCTTTGGGGACACTTCTTTGTTAGATACGCAGTATTTT. Amino acid sequence: CASSFGDTSLLDTQYF.

V gene TRBV3-1 (or the pseudogene TRBV3-2) combines with J gene TRBJ2-7, with D possibly TRBD1 on 6 matching bases. The CDR3 is made up of 12 amino acids. Trimming shortened V by 0 bases and J by 7 bases, and 7 bases separated the two germline ends. CDR1 is LGHDT, CDR2 YNNKEL, per germline (reference sequence). The CDR3 nucleotides are TGTGCCAGCAGCCAAGACCAGGGGGAGCAGTACTTC. Translation gives CASSQDQGEQYF.